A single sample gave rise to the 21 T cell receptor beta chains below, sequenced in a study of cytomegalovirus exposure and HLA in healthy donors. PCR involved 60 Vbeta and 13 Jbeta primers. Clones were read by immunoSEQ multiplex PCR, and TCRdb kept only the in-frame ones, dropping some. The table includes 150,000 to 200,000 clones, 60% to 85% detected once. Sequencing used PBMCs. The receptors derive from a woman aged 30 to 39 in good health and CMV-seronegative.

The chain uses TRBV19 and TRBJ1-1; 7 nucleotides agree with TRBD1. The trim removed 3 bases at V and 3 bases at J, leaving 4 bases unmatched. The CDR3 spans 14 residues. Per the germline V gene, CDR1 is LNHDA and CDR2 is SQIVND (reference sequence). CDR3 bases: TGTGCCAGTAGTATCGCAGGGGGTTACACTGAAGCTTTCTTT. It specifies CASSIAGGYTEAFF.

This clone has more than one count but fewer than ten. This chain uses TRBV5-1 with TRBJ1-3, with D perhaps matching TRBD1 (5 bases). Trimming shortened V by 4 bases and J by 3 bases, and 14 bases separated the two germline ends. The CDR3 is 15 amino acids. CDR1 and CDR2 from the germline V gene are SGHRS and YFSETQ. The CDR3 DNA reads TGCGCCAGCAGCGCAGACGGGGGATATGGAAACACCATATATTTT. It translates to CASSADGGYGNTIYF.

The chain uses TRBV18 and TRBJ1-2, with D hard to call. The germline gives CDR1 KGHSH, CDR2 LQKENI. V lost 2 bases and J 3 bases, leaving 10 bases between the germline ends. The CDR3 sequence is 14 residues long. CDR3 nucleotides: TGTGCCAGCTCACCAGGCAGTCGGGACTATGGCTACACCTTC. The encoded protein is CASSPGSRDYGYTF.

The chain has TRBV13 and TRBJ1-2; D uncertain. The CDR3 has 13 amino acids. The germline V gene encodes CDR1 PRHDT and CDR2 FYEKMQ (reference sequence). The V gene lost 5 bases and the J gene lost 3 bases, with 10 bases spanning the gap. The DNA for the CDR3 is TGTGCCAGCAGCCCCAGGCTGGACTATGGCTACACCTTC. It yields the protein CASSPRLDYGYTF.

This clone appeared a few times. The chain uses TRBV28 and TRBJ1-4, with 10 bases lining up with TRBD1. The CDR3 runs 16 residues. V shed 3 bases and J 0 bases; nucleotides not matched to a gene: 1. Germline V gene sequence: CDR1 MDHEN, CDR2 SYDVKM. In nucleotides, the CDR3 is TGTGCCAGCAGTTTCGGGACAGGGGCAACTAATGAAAAACTGTTTTTT. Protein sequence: CASSFGTGATNEKLFF.

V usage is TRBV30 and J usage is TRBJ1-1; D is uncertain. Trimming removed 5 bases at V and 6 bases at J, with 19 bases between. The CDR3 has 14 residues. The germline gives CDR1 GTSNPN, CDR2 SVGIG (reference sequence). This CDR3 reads CAWGEGAGRAEAFF. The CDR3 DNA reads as TGTGCCTGGGGGGAGGGCGCCGGGAGGGCTGAAGCTTTCTTT.

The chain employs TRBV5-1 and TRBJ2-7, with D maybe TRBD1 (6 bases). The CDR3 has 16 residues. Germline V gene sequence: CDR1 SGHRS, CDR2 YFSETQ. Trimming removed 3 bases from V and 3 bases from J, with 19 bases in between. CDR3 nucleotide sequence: TGCGCCAGCAGCTCCTATCCGACAGGTCGATACTACGAGCAGTACTTC. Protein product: CASSSYPTGRYYEQYF.

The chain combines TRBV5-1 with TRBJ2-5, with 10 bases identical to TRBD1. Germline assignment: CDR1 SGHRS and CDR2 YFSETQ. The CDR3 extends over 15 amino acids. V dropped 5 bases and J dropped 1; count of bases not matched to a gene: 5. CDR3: CASRGTGDPQETQYF. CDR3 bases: TGCGCCAGCAGGGGGACAGGGGATCCCCAAGAGACCCAGTACTTC.

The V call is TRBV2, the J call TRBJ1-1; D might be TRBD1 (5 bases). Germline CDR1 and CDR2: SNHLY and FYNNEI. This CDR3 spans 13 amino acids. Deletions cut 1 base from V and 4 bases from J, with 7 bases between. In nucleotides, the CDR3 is TGTGCCAGCAGTGAAGAAGGGGTCACTGAAGCTTTCTTT. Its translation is CASSEEGVTEAFF.

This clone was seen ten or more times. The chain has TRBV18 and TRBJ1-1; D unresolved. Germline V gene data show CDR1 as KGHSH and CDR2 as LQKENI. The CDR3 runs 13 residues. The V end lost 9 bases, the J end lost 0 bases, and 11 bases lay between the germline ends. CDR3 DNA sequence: TGTGCCAGTTCCCTTGAGGTGAACACTGAAGCTTTCTTT. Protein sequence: CASSLEVNTEAFF.

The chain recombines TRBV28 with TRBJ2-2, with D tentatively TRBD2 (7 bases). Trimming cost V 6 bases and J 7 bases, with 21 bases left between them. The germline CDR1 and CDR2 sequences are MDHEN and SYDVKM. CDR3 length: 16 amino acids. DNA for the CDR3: TGTGCCAGCAGGTTGCAGTGGGGGGGCCGAGGCGGGGAGCTGTTTTTT. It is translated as CASRLQWGGRGGELFF.

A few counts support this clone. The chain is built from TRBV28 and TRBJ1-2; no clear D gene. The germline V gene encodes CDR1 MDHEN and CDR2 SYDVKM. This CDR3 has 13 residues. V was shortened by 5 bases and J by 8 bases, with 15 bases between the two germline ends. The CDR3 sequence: CASSPGGHFGYTF. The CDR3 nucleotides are TGTGCCAGCAGTCCCGGTGGGCATTTCGGCTACACCTTC.

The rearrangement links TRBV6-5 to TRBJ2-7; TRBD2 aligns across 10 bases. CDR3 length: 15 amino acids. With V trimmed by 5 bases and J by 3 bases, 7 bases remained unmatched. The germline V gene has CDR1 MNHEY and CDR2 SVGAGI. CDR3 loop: CASSRTGTSDYEQYF. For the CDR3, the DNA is TGTGCCAGCAGTCGCACCGGGACTAGCGACTACGAGCAGTACTTC.

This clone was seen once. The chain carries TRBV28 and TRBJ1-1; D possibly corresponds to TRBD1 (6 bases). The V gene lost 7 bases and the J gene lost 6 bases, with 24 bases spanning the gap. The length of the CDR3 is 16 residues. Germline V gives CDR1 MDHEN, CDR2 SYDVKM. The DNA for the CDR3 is TGTGCCAGCATAAGGTCGGGGGGCGCTGGGGCCTCTGAAGCTTTCTTT. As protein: CASIRSGGAGASEAFF.

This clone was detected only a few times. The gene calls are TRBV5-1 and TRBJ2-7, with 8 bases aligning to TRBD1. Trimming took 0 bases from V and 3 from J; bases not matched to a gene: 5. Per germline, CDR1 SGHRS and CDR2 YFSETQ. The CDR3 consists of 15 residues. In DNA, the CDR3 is TGCGCCAGCAGCTTGGCAGACAGGGGAGGCTACGAGCAGTACTTC. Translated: CASSLADRGGYEQYF.

The CDR3 reads CSVDGQENTEAFF. CDR3 DNA: TGCAGCGTTGATGGGCAGGAGAACACTGAAGCTTTCTTT. The rearrangement joins TRBV29-1 to TRBJ1-1; D not resolved. There are 13 residues in the CDR3. CDR1 SQVTM and CDR2 ANQGSEA come from the germline V gene. Trimming left V 3 bases short and J 1 base short, with 9 bases between.

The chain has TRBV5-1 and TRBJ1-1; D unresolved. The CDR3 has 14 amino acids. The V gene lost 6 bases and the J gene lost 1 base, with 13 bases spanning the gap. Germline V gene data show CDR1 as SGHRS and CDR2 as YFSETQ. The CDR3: CASISDSTNTEAFF. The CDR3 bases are TGCGCCAGCATCTCGGACTCTACGAACACTGAAGCTTTCTTT.

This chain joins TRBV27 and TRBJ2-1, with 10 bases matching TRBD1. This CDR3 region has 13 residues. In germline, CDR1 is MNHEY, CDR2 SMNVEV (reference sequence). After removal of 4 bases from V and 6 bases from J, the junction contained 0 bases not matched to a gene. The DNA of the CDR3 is TGTGCCAGCAGTTGGGACAGGGGCAATGAGCAGTTCTTC. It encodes CASSWDRGNEQFF.

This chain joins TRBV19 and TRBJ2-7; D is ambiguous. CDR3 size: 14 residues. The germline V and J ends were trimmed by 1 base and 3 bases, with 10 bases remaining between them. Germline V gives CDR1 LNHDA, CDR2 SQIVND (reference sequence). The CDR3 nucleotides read TGTGCCAGTAGTATAGTGTCAAGCAACTACGAGCAGTACTTC. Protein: CASSIVSSNYEQYF.

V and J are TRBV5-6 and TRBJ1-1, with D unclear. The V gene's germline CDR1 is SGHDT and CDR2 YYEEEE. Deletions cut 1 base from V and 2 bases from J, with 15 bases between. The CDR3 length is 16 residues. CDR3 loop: CASSLPQIRVNTEAFF. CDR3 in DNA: TGTGCCAGCAGCTTGCCCCAGATACGGGTAAACACTGAAGCTTTCTTT.

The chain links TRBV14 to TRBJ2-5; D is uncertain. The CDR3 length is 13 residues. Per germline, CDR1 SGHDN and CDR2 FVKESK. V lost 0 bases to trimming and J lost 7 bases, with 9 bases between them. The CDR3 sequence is CASSQEARWTQYF. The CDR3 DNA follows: TGTGCCAGCAGCCAAGAGGCTAGATGGACCCAGTACTTC.